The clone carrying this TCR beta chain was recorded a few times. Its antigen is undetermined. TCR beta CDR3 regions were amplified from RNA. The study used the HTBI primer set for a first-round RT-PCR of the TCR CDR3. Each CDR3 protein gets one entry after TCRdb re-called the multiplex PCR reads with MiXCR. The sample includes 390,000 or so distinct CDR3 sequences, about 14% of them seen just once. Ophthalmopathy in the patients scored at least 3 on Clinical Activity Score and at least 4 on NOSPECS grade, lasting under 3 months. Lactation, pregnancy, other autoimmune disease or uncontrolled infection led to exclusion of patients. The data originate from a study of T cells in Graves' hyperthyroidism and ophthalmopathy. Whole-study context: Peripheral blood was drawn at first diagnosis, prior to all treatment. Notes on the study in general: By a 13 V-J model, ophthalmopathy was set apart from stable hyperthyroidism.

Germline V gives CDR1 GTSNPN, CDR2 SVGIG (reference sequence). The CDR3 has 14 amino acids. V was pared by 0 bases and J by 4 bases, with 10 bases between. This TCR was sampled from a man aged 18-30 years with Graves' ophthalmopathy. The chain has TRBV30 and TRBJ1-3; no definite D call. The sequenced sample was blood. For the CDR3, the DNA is TGTGCCTGGAGTGTAAAGGGTTCCGGAAACACCATATATTTT. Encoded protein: CAWSVKGSGNTIYF.